There are many counts of the clone carrying this TCR beta chain. The antigen remains unidentified. MiXCR, run by TCRdb on the RACE reads, gives a single entry per CDR3 protein. The data show tens of thousands of distinct CDR3 sequences, roughly 9.9% seen once. This sample is drawn from a study of human T cells and chemical hapten exposure. Overall study findings and caveats: Positively correlated with patch test score were the counts of PT1 expanded TCRs. Since the donors had alopecia, their immune response may not be the same as that of healthy people.

Time point: pre-sensitization, week 0. As to treatment: therapeutic diphenylcyclopropenone sensitization with weekly scalp DPC. Specimen: whole blood, collected in connection with sensitization to the hapten diphenylcyclopropenone (DPC). This sequence originates from a woman aged 40 to 49 with alopecia areata. Some clones in this sample may be carry-over from other donors' samples.

The chain's CDR3 is CASSSLLTGVDQPQHF. CDR3 nucleotides: TGTGCCAGCAGTTCTCTATTGACAGGGGTGGATCAGCCCCAGCATTTT. The chain joins TRBV6-2 or TRBV6-3 to TRBJ1-5; 8 bases agree with TRBD1. The ends lost 4 bases at V and 5 bases at J; junction bases unmatched: 10. The germline V gene encodes CDR1 MNHEY and CDR2 SVGEGT. The CDR3 sequence is 16 residues long.